Listed below are T cell receptor beta chains from one sample, sequenced in a study of beta chain features in type 1 diabetes. TCRdb's table, derived via immunoSEQ multiplex PCR, lists solely in-frame clones and lacks some. Of about 40,000 clones in the sample, approximately 49% were seen once. Sequencing was done on a sample of stem cell memory CD4+ T cells from blood. Receptors originate from a woman aged 25 to 45 in good health. Both conserved end residues are part of each CDR3. Each record gives: clone size, J gene, D gene, V gene, CDR3 protein, CDR3 DNA. The D gene is left open where the match is weak. The size field is filled for only some rows; it gives once, few, many or a size class.

abundance: once
j_gene: TRBJ2-7
d_gene: TRBD1
v_gene: TRBV5-5
CDR3aa: CASSLGVGTGGDEQYF
CDR3nt: TGTGCCAGCAGCTTGGGAGTTGGGACAGGGGGCGACGAGCAGTACTTC

abundance: NA
j_gene: TRBJ1-2
d_gene: NA
v_gene: TRBV5-8
CDR3aa: CASSFSYGYTF
CDR3nt: TGCGCCAGCAGCTTCAGCTATGGCTACACCTTC

abundance: NA
j_gene: TRBJ2-1
d_gene: TRBD2
v_gene: TRBV7-9
CDR3aa: CASSTRLAGGDEQFF
CDR3nt: TGTGCCAGCAGCACCAGACTAGCGGGAGGGGATGAGCAGTTCTTC

abundance: NA
j_gene: TRBJ2-7
d_gene: NA
v_gene: TRBV7-3
CDR3aa: CASSPDTYEQYF
CDR3nt: TGTGCCAGCAGCCCCGACACTTACGAGCAGTACTTC

abundance: NA
j_gene: TRBJ2-2
d_gene: NA
v_gene: TRBV5-4
CDR3aa: CASSSFTSPQTELFF
CDR3nt: TGTGCCAGCAGCTCGTTTACTAGTCCCCAGACCGAGCTGTTTTTT

abundance: NA
j_gene: TRBJ2-5
d_gene: NA
v_gene: TRBV28
CDR3aa: CASKEGQETQYF
CDR3nt: TGTGCCAGCAAGGAGGGCCAAGAGACCCAGTACTTC

abundance: few
j_gene: TRBJ1-2
d_gene: NA
v_gene: TRBV4-3
CDR3aa: CASSQDSLRRGSYTF
CDR3nt: TGCGCCAGCAGCCAAGATTCCTTGCGACGCGGAAGCTACACCTTC

abundance: NA
j_gene: TRBJ2-1
d_gene: NA
v_gene: TRBV19
CDR3aa: CASSMVPRGKGYNEQFF
CDR3nt: TGTGCCAGTAGTATGGTCCCCCGGGGGAAGGGGTACAATGAGCAGTTCTTC

abundance: NA
j_gene: TRBJ2-1
d_gene: TRBD1
v_gene: TRBV7-3
CDR3aa: CASSSRTGKGHNEQFF
CDR3nt: TGTGCCAGCAGCTCCCGGACAGGGAAGGGCCACAATGAGCAGTTCTTC

abundance: few
j_gene: TRBJ1-2
d_gene: NA
v_gene: TRBV18
CDR3aa: CASSPEINYGYTF
CDR3nt: TGTGCCAGCTCACCAGAGATAAACTATGGCTACACCTTC

abundance: NA
j_gene: TRBJ2-7
d_gene: TRBD2
v_gene: TRBV5-1
CDR3aa: CASSLVAGVNEQYF
CDR3nt: TGCGCCAGCAGCTTGGTTGCGGGAGTTAACGAGCAGTACTTC

abundance: NA
j_gene: TRBJ2-1
d_gene: TRBD2
v_gene: TRBV27
CDR3aa: CASRTPTSGIINEQFF
CDR3nt: TGTGCCAGCAGAACACCGACTAGCGGGATTATAAATGAGCAGTTCTTC

abundance: few
j_gene: TRBJ2-5
d_gene: NA
v_gene: TRBV18
CDR3aa: CASSPRTQETQYF
CDR3nt: TGTGCCAGCTCACCAAGAACACAAGAGACCCAGTACTTC

abundance: NA
j_gene: TRBJ2-3
d_gene: TRBD1
v_gene: TRBV28
CDR3aa: CASSWTGGEDTQYF
CDR3nt: TGTGCCAGCAGTTGGACAGGGGGCGAGGATACGCAGTATTTT

abundance: NA
j_gene: TRBJ2-7
d_gene: TRBD2
v_gene: TRBV19
CDR3aa: CASRSSGSIEQYF
CDR3nt: TGTGCCAGTAGGTCTAGCGGGAGTATCGAGCAGTACTTC

abundance: NA
j_gene: TRBJ1-1
d_gene: NA
v_gene: TRBV5-1
CDR3aa: CASSLRAGAGTEAFF
CDR3nt: TGCGCCAGCAGCTTACGGGCAGGGGCTGGCACTGAAGCTTTCTTT

abundance: NA
j_gene: TRBJ2-6
d_gene: NA
v_gene: TRBV9
CDR3aa: CASSVAGSGANVLTF
CDR3nt: TGTGCCAGCAGCGTAGCAGGGTCGGGGGCCAACGTCCTGACTTTC

abundance: NA
j_gene: TRBJ1-1
d_gene: NA
v_gene: TRBV10-3
CDR3aa: CAISEMASHAAAFF
CDR3nt: TGTGCCATCAGTGAAATGGCCTCCCATGCGGCAGCTTTCTTT

abundance: few
j_gene: TRBJ2-1
d_gene: NA
v_gene: TRBV11-2
CDR3aa: CASSLVSSLRYNEQFF
CDR3nt: TGTGCCAGCAGCTTAGTTAGCTCCCTCCGCTACAATGAGCAGTTCTTC

abundance: NA
j_gene: TRBJ1-4
d_gene: NA
v_gene: TRBV19
CDR3aa: CASSILGVGLNEKLFF
CDR3nt: TGTGCCAGTAGTATACTGGGTGTCGGACTTAATGAAAAACTGTTTTTT

abundance: NA
j_gene: TRBJ1-6
d_gene: TRBD1
v_gene: TRBV29-1
CDR3aa: CSARQGSSYNSPLHF
CDR3nt: TGCAGCGCCCGACAGGGTAGCTCCTATAATTCACCCCTCCACTTT

abundance: NA
j_gene: TRBJ2-5
d_gene: NA
v_gene: TRBV5-1
CDR3aa: CASTRTREETQYF
CDR3nt: TGCGCCAGCACCCGGACAAGAGAAGAGACCCAGTACTTC

abundance: NA
j_gene: TRBJ2-3
d_gene: TRBD2
v_gene: TRBV18
CDR3aa: CASSPRLAGQTSTDTQYF
CDR3nt: TGTGCCAGCTCACCTAGACTAGCGGGACAAACTAGCACAGATACGCAGTATTTT

abundance: NA
j_gene: TRBJ2-5
d_gene: NA
v_gene: TRBV20-1
CDR3aa: CSASEEETQYF
CDR3nt: TGCAGTGCTAGCGAGGAAGAGACCCAGTACTTC

abundance: NA
j_gene: TRBJ2-7
d_gene: NA
v_gene: TRBV4-1
CDR3aa: CASSQGQADYEQYF
CDR3nt: TGCGCCAGCAGCCAAGGACAGGCCGACTACGAGCAGTACTTC

abundance: NA
j_gene: TRBJ2-1
d_gene: TRBD2
v_gene: TRBV5-5
CDR3aa: CASSEGGTIEQFF
CDR3nt: TGTGCCAGCAGCGAAGGAGGGACTATTGAGCAGTTCTTC

abundance: NA
j_gene: TRBJ2-7
d_gene: NA
v_gene: TRBV5-1
CDR3aa: CASSSSDREYEQYF
CDR3nt: TGCGCCAGCAGCTCGTCCGACAGAGAATACGAGCAGTACTTC

abundance: few
j_gene: TRBJ1-1
d_gene: NA
v_gene: TRBV18
CDR3aa: CASSPQGFNTEAFF
CDR3nt: TGTGCCAGCTCACCACAGGGGTTTAACACTGAAGCTTTCTTT

abundance: few
j_gene: TRBJ2-2
d_gene: TRBD2
v_gene: TRBV7-3
CDR3aa: CASSLAGAPGELFF
CDR3nt: TGTGCCAGCAGCTTAGCGGGAGCGCCCGGGGAGCTGTTTTTT

abundance: NA
j_gene: TRBJ2-3
d_gene: TRBD2
v_gene: TRBV7-6
CDR3aa: CASSLSASGRNTDTQYF
CDR3nt: TGTGCCAGCAGCTTATCGGCTAGCGGGAGGAACACAGATACGCAGTATTTT

abundance: NA
j_gene: TRBJ2-7
d_gene: TRBD2
v_gene: TRBV7-2
CDR3aa: CASSLAAPAGGLVYEQYF
CDR3nt: TGTGCCAGCAGCTTAGCGGCTCCAGCGGGAGGGTTAGTCTACGAGCAGTACTTC

abundance: NA
j_gene: TRBJ2-4
d_gene: NA
v_gene: TRBV5-6
CDR3aa: CASSLEGGGAKNIQYF
CDR3nt: TGTGCCAGCAGCTTGGAGGGAGGAGGTGCCAAAAACATTCAGTACTTC

abundance: few
j_gene: TRBJ2-2
d_gene: TRBD1
v_gene: TRBV30
CDR3aa: CAWSYRGPGELFF
CDR3nt: TGTGCCTGGAGTTACAGGGGGCCCGGGGAGCTGTTTTTT

abundance: NA
j_gene: TRBJ2-5
d_gene: TRBD2
v_gene: TRBV7-2
CDR3aa: CASSFPLAGGETQYF
CDR3nt: TGTGCCAGCAGCTTCCCTCTAGCGGGAGGAGAGACCCAGTACTTC

abundance: NA
j_gene: TRBJ1-5
d_gene: TRBD1
v_gene: TRBV5-5
CDR3aa: CASSLDRGLYQPQHF
CDR3nt: TGTGCCAGCAGCTTGGACAGGGGGCTCTATCAGCCCCAGCATTTT

abundance: NA
j_gene: TRBJ1-2
d_gene: TRBD1
v_gene: TRBV7-9
CDR3aa: CASSYRGRGYGYTF
CDR3nt: TGTGCCAGCAGTTACAGGGGGCGCGGCTATGGCTACACCTTC

abundance: NA
j_gene: TRBJ2-5
d_gene: NA
v_gene: TRBV6-1
CDR3aa: CASSGRERETQYF
CDR3nt: TGTGCCAGCAGCGGCCGGGAAAGAGAGACCCAGTACTTC

abundance: NA
j_gene: TRBJ2-2
d_gene: NA
v_gene: TRBV7-6
CDR3aa: CASSVRLNTGELFF
CDR3nt: TGTGCCAGCAGCGTTAGATTGAACACCGGGGAGCTGTTTTTT

abundance: once
j_gene: TRBJ2-2
d_gene: NA
v_gene: TRBV14
CDR3aa: CASSQDRRKGELFF
CDR3nt: TGTGCCAGCAGCCAAGATCGGCGGAAGGGGGAGCTGTTTTTT

abundance: NA
j_gene: TRBJ2-7
d_gene: TRBD2
v_gene: TRBV10-2
CDR3aa: CASRASGNYEQYF
CDR3nt: TGCGCCAGCAGGGCTAGCGGGAATTACGAGCAGTACTTC

abundance: NA
j_gene: TRBJ2-7
d_gene: TRBD2
v_gene: TRBV28
CDR3aa: CASSFGLAGVSSYEQYF
CDR3nt: TGTGCCAGCAGTTTCGGACTAGCGGGAGTTTCCTCCTACGAGCAGTACTTC

abundance: NA
j_gene: TRBJ2-1
d_gene: TRBD2
v_gene: TRBV28
CDR3aa: CASRRRGGEQFF
CDR3nt: TGTGCCAGCAGGAGACGGGGGGGTGAGCAGTTCTTC

abundance: NA
j_gene: TRBJ2-7
d_gene: NA
v_gene: TRBV25-1
CDR3aa: CATGTSYEQYF
CDR3nt: TGTGCCACCGGGACATCCTACGAGCAGTACTTC

abundance: NA
j_gene: TRBJ2-1
d_gene: TRBD2
v_gene: TRBV11-2
CDR3aa: CASSLGTLAGGSYNEQFF
CDR3nt: TGTGCCAGCAGCTTAGGGACCCTGGCGGGAGGCTCCTACAATGAGCAGTTCTTC

abundance: NA
j_gene: TRBJ2-1
d_gene: NA
v_gene: TRBV7-2
CDR3aa: CASSFYGRDDYNEQFF
CDR3nt: TGTGCCAGCAGCTTTTATGGGCGGGATGATTACAATGAGCAGTTCTTC

abundance: once
j_gene: TRBJ2-5
d_gene: TRBD1
v_gene: TRBV5-6
CDR3aa: CASSSTGVRETQYF
CDR3nt: TGTGCCAGCAGCTCCACAGGGGTCAGGGAGACCCAGTACTTC

abundance: NA
j_gene: TRBJ2-3
d_gene: TRBD2
v_gene: TRBV9
CDR3aa: CASSVAGTSGTDTQYF
CDR3nt: TGTGCCAGCAGCGTAGCCGGGACTAGCGGGACAGATACGCAGTATTTT

abundance: NA
j_gene: TRBJ2-6
d_gene: TRBD1
v_gene: TRBV7-3
CDR3aa: CASSFRGSGANVLTF
CDR3nt: TGTGCCAGCAGCTTCAGGGGGTCTGGGGCCAACGTCCTGACTTTC

abundance: once
j_gene: TRBJ2-7
d_gene: TRBD2
v_gene: TRBV19
CDR3aa: CASSIVAGDSYEQYF
CDR3nt: TGTGCCAGTAGTATCGTAGCGGGAGACTCCTACGAGCAGTACTTC

abundance: NA
j_gene: TRBJ2-3
d_gene: NA
v_gene: TRBV2
CDR3aa: CASRGVAGARDTQYF
CDR3nt: TGTGCCAGCAGAGGGGTGGCGGGGGCGCGAGATACGCAGTATTTT

abundance: NA
j_gene: TRBJ2-2
d_gene: TRBD2
v_gene: TRBV7-3
CDR3aa: CASRPGLAGGVAGELFF
CDR3nt: TGTGCCAGCAGACCCGGACTAGCGGGAGGTGTCGCCGGGGAGCTGTTTTTT

abundance: NA
j_gene: TRBJ2-1
d_gene: TRBD2
v_gene: TRBV13
CDR3aa: CASSSYLRLAGGPSYEQFF
CDR3nt: TGTGCCAGCAGCTCATACCTTAGACTAGCGGGAGGGCCTAGCTATGAGCAGTTCTTC

abundance: NA
j_gene: TRBJ2-2
d_gene: TRBD2
v_gene: TRBV2
CDR3aa: CASSGTSATGELFF
CDR3nt: TGTGCCAGCAGTGGGACTAGCGCTACCGGGGAGCTGTTTTTT

abundance: NA
j_gene: TRBJ1-5
d_gene: TRBD1
v_gene: TRBV18
CDR3aa: CASSQGQGGQPQHF
CDR3nt: TGTGCCAGCTCACAAGGACAGGGGGGTCAGCCCCAGCATTTT